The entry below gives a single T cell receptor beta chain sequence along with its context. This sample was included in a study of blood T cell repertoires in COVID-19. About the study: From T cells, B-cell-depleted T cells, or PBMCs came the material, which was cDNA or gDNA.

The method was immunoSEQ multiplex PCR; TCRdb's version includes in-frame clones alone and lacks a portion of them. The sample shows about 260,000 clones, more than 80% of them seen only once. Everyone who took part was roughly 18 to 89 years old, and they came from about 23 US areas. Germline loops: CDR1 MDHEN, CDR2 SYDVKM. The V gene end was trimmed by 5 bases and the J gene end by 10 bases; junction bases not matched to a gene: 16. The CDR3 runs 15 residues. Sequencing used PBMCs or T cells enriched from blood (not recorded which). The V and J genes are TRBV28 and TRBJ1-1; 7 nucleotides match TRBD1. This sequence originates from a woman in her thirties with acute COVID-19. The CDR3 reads CASSPANRGPGGAFF. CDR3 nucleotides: TGTGCCAGCAGTCCAGCGAACAGGGGCCCCGGAGGAGCTTTCTTT.